One and the same sample provided the 29 T cell receptor beta chains below, sequenced in a study of technical replicates of blood from a few donors. Some clones are missing from TCRdb's copy, which holds only in-frame ones; the method was immunoSEQ multiplex PCR. The sample lists tens of thousands of clones, approximately 88% occurring once. Material: PBMCs. The receptors come from a human donor in good health. Some clones in this sample may be carry-over from other donors' samples.

The rearrangement uses TRBV19 and TRBJ2-7; TRBD2 matches 7 bases. From germline, CDR1 is LNHDA and CDR2 SQIVND (reference sequence). Trimming took 10 bases from V and 3 from J; bases not matched to a gene: 12. The CDR3 has 14 amino acids. Written as DNA, the CDR3 is TGTGCCACTAAGCACCGGGGGGATGTCTACGAGCAGTACTTC. It is translated as CATKHRGDVYEQYF.

This sequence joins TRBV4-3 and TRBJ1-5, with 9 bases identical to TRBD1. Germline CDR1 LGHNA, CDR2 YSLEER. The CDR3 spans 14 residues. V was pared by 4 bases and J by 2 bases, with 0 bases of the junction left unmatched. The CDR3 protein is CASSRDRGNQPQHF. CDR3 coding DNA: TGCGCCAGCAGCCGGGACAGGGGCAATCAGCCCCAGCATTTT.

This clone was recorded only once. The V gene is TRBV19, the J gene TRBJ1-2; TRBD1 matches at 7 bases. CDR1 LNHDA and CDR2 SQIVND come from the germline V gene (reference sequence). There are 13 residues in the CDR3. The J segment lost 4 bases and the V segment lost 5 bases, leaving 4 bases of the junction unmatched. This chain's CDR3 is CASSERDSYGYTF. The DNA for the CDR3 is TGTGCCAGTAGTGAACGGGACAGCTATGGCTACACCTTC.

This sequence joins TRBV5-4 and TRBJ1-2; D not certain. Looked up from germline, CDR1 is SGHNT and CDR2 is YYREEE (reference sequence). This CDR3 has 13 residues. V gave up 0 bases and J gave up 7 bases, with 10 bases separating them. The CDR3 coding sequence is TGTGCCAGCAGCTTGGACCGAGGGAGTGGCTACACCTTC. Translating it yields CASSLDRGSGYTF.

CDR3 loop: CASSQGGGRKATDTQYF. The DNA of the CDR3 is TGCGCCAGCAGCCAAGGGGGCGGGAGAAAGGCCACAGATACGCAGTATTTT. The chain joins TRBV4-3 to TRBJ2-3; 7 positions match TRBD2. Germline values: CDR1 LGHNA, CDR2 YSLEER. V dropped 1 base and J dropped 2; count of bases not matched to a gene: 9. CDR3 length equals 17 residues.

The table lists this clone with a count of one. The rearrangement links TRBV5-1 to TRBJ2-7, with D possibly being TRBD1 (7 bases). The CDR3 contains 13 residues. Germline V CDR1 and CDR2: SGHRS, YFSETQ. V was shortened by 10 bases and J by 6 bases, with 20 bases between the two germline ends. DNA of the CDR3: TGCGCCGCTCAATTGGTGCAGGGGGGCGAGCAGTACTTC. This sequence encodes CAAQLVQGGEQYF.

The chain is built from TRBV7-9 and TRBJ2-5; 12 bases fit TRBD2. Germline V gene lookup returns CDR1 SEHNR and CDR2 FQNEAQ (reference sequence). The CDR3 consists of 16 residues. The J segment lost 4 bases and the V segment lost 6 bases, leaving 9 bases of the junction unmatched. This CDR3 is CASSSRPLAGGETQYF. The CDR3, as DNA: TGTGCCAGCAGTTCTAGGCCACTAGCGGGGGGAGAGACCCAGTACTTC.

V and J are TRBV5-1 and TRBJ2-4, with a weak D call TRBD2 (6 bases). This CDR3 has 17 amino acids. Trimming cost V 6 bases and J 1 base, with 20 bases left between them. The germline V gene encodes CDR1 SGHRS and CDR2 YFSETQ. CDR3 in DNA: TGCGCCAGCAAGGAGGGGTACGTCGCCTTTGCCAAAAACATTCAGTACTTC. Amino acids: CASKEGYVAFAKNIQYF.

This clone occurred once. The chain couples TRBV7-3 to TRBJ2-7; D possibly corresponds to TRBD1 (5 bases). The V end was cut by 3 bases, the J end by 1 base, with 13 bases between. Germline V CDR1 and CDR2: SGHTA, FQGTGA. This CDR3 contains 15 residues. CDR3 residues: CASSFPKTVSYEQYF. The CDR3 nucleotides read TGTGCCAGCAGCTTTCCCAAGACAGTATCCTACGAGCAGTACTTC.

This CDR3 reads CASSFGDTQYF. The CDR3 nucleotides read TGTGCCAGCAGTTTCGGAGATACGCAGTATTTT. The chain links TRBV2 to TRBJ2-3; D is undetermined. V gave up 5 bases and J gave up 5 bases, with 5 bases separating them. The CDR3 consists of 11 residues. CDR1 and CDR2 (germline): SNHLY, FYNNEI.

The chain employs TRBV19 and TRBJ1-1; a weak D match, TRBD1 (6 bases). Trimming pared 4 bases from V and 5 bases from J, leaving 11 bases between. CDR1 is LNHDA, CDR2 SQIVND, per germline (reference sequence). The CDR3 loop spans 13 amino acids. The CDR3 sequence is CASSRTARTEAFF. CDR3 nucleotides: TGTGCCAGTAGTAGGACAGCAAGGACTGAAGCTTTCTTT.

The chain uses TRBV30 and TRBJ2-7, with 7 bases fitting TRBD2. The CDR3 runs 14 residues. Germline V gene lookup returns CDR1 GTSNPN and CDR2 SVGIG (reference sequence). V dropped 2 bases and J dropped 3; count of bases not matched to a gene: 7. The CDR3 here is CAWSRVASGYEQYF. The CDR3, as DNA: TGTGCCTGGAGTAGGGTGGCTAGCGGCTACGAGCAGTACTTC.

The chain is built from TRBV7-2 and TRBJ2-6; D is unresolved. Between the trimmed V and J ends, which lost 1 base and 4 bases, there was a span of 5 bases. CDR1 SGHTA and CDR2 FQGNSA come from the germline V gene. The length of the CDR3 is 14 residues. For the CDR3, the DNA is TGTGCCAGCAGCTTAGGTGCGGGGGCCAACGTCCTGACTTTC. It yields the protein CASSLGAGANVLTF.

The chain combines TRBV5-1 with TRBJ2-3, with a possible D match to TRBD2 (7 bases). Trimming shortened V by 0 bases and J by 2 bases, and 16 bases separated the two germline ends. Germline-derived CDR1 and CDR2 are SGHRS and YFSETQ. The CDR3 extends over 17 amino acids. CDR3 loop: CASSLAKGGLLTDTQYF. DNA for the CDR3: TGCGCCAGCAGCTTGGCCAAGGGGGGACTACTCACAGATACGCAGTATTTT.

V and J are TRBV6-5 and TRBJ1-1; TRBD1 is a possible D gene (5 bases). The CDR3 spans 14 residues. The germline V gene has CDR1 MNHEY and CDR2 SVGAGI. V lost 5 bases, J lost 0 bases, and 10 bases lay in between. CDR3 nucleotide sequence: TGTGCCAGCAGTGATCTAGGGGTGAACACTGAAGCTTTCTTT. Encoded protein: CASSDLGVNTEAFF.

The table lists this clone with a few counts. The CDR3 loop is CASSIGTGNGYTF. CDR3 nucleotide sequence: TGTGCCAGCAGCATTGGGACAGGGAACGGCTACACCTTC. The chain carries TRBV9 and TRBJ1-2; 9 bases match TRBD1. The V and J ends lost 4 bases and 8 bases, in that order; junction bases with no gene match: 6. This CDR3 has 13 residues. The germline V gene has CDR1 SGDLS and CDR2 YYNGEE.

The chain joins TRBV11-1 to TRBJ1-1; 10 bases fit TRBD1. The CDR3 sequence is 13 residues long. The germline gives CDR1 SGHAT, CDR2 FQDESV (reference sequence). The junction had 6 bases not matched to a gene; V was cut back by 10 bases and J by 4 bases. Here the CDR3 DNA reads TGTGCCACACGCGGACAGGGGGGCACTGAAGCTTTCTTT. It translates to CATRGQGGTEAFF. Full variable domain (outside the CDR3, taken from reference TRBV11-1 and TRBJ1-1): EAEVAQSPRYKITEKSQAVAFWCDPISGHATLYWYRQILGQGPELLVQFQDESVVDDSQLPKDRFSAERLKGVDSTLKIQPAELGDSAMYLCATRGQGGTEAFFGQGTRLTVV.

This clone was observed once. The V call is TRBV4-3, the J call TRBJ1-6; possibly TRBD1 for D (5 bases). CDR3 size: 16 residues. The V end was cut by 1 base, the J end by 7 bases, with 14 bases between. CDR1 is LGHNA, CDR2 YSLEER, per germline. Here the CDR3 DNA reads TGCGCCAGCAGCCAAGGGCCTCGGCGGGGGAATTCACCCCTCCACTTT. This encodes CASSQGPRRGNSPLHF.

The rearrangement joins TRBV28 to TRBJ1-5, with D possibly matching TRBD1 (5 bases). The V gene lost 5 bases and the J gene lost 7 bases, with 18 bases spanning the gap. The germline V gene has CDR1 MDHEN and CDR2 SYDVKM. The CDR3 consists of 15 residues. CDR3 residues: CASSRGSGGRQPQHF. The CDR3 coding sequence is TGTGCCAGCAGTCGGGGGTCGGGGGGTAGACAGCCCCAGCATTTT. Full variable domain (outside the CDR3, taken from reference TRBV28 and TRBJ1-5): DVKVTQSSRYLVKRTGEKVFLECVQDMDHENMFWYRQDPGLGLRLIYFSYDVKMKEKGDIPEGYSVSREKKERFSLILESASTNQTSMYLCASSRGSGGRQPQHFGDGTRLSIL.

V usage is TRBV30 and J usage is TRBJ2-7; 8 nucleotides match TRBD1. This CDR3 has 11 residues. CDR1 is GTSNPN, CDR2 SVGIG, per germline (reference sequence). Trimming cost V 5 bases and J 4 bases; bases outside gene matches: 1. The CDR3 nucleotides read TGTGCCTGGGACAGGGGATACGAGCAGTACTTC. It encodes CAWDRGYEQYF.

This clone was picked up one time. The chain links TRBV20-1 to TRBJ2-3, with unresolved D. Germline loops: CDR1 DFQATT, CDR2 SNEGSKA (reference sequence). This CDR3 comprises 11 residues. Trimming removed 4 bases from V and 6 bases from J, with 8 bases in between. Written as DNA, the CDR3 is TGCAGTGCTAACTGGCGGGATACGCAGTATTTT. Its translation is CSANWRDTQYF.

The chain has TRBV19 and TRBJ1-5; TRBD1 matches at 10 bases. V trimming: 3 bases; J trimming: 2 bases; junction bases outside the gene matches: 7. CDR1 and CDR2 (germline): LNHDA, SQIVND (reference sequence). The CDR3 contains 17 residues. This CDR3 reads CASSIRQGAAGNQPQHF. The CDR3 region has the DNA TGTGCCAGTAGTATCCGACAGGGGGCAGCTGGCAATCAGCCCCAGCATTTT.

The chain couples TRBV12-2 to TRBJ2-7; TRBD1 is taken as the D call from the table, unchecked against the DNA. TRBV12-2 is classified as a pseudogene. The CDR3 consists of 16 residues. CDR3 amino acids: CASRHRGHPYSYEQYF. The CDR3 DNA reads TGTGCAAGTCGTCATAGGGGACACCCTTACTCCTACGAGCAGTACTTC.

The chain has TRBV7-3 and TRBJ2-6; 8 bases fit TRBD2. Germline V lookup: CDR1 SGHTA, CDR2 FQGTGA. CDR3 size: 16 residues. Germline trimming cut 2 bases from V and 0 bases from J; bases unmatched to any gene: 0. In DNA, the CDR3 is TGTGCCAGCAGCTTACGGGGGGGCTCTGGGGCCAACGTCCTGACTTTC. Amino acids: CASSLRGGSGANVLTF.

The CDR3 nucleotides are TGCGCCAGCAGCCAAGCGACGGGGGATTCACCCCTCCACTTT. Amino acids: CASSQATGDSPLHF. The genes are TRBV4-1 and TRBJ1-6; possible D gene TRBD1, 5 bases. Between the trimmed V and J ends, which lost 1 base and 8 bases, there was a span of 9 bases. This CDR3 region has 14 residues. Germline-derived CDR1 and CDR2 are MGHRA and YSYEKL.

The V gene is TRBV19, the J gene TRBJ1-5, with 8 bases identical to TRBD1. The V gene end was trimmed by 5 bases and the J gene end by 4 bases; junction bases not matched to a gene: 7. Germline V gene lookup returns CDR1 LNHDA and CDR2 SQIVND (reference sequence). The length of the CDR3 is 15 residues. The CDR3 DNA reads as TGTGCCAGTAGTTTATCAGGGGGCTTAAATCAGCCCCAGCATTTT. Residues: CASSLSGGLNQPQHF.

V and J are TRBV5-6 and TRBJ2-7; TRBD1 is a possible D gene (6 bases). The CDR3 is 12 amino acids. With 1 base removed from V and 6 bases from J, the gap between germline ends came to 8 bases. Germline V gene data show CDR1 as SGHDT and CDR2 as YYEEEE. The DNA of the CDR3 is TGTGCCAGCAGCTTGTCAGGGGCCGAGCAGTACTTC. Its translation: CASSLSGAEQYF.

The table lists this clone with a count of one. The chain joins TRBV7-9 to TRBJ1-2; TRBD1 matches at 8 bases. The CDR3 has 13 amino acids. Trimming took 1 base from V and 5 from J; bases not matched to a gene: 0. The germline V gene has CDR1 SEHNR and CDR2 FQNEAQ (reference sequence). The CDR3 protein is CASSLGQGYGYTF. The CDR3 nucleotides read TGTGCCAGCAGCTTAGGACAGGGGTATGGCTACACCTTC. Looking up the rest from reference TRBV7-9 and TRBJ1-2 gives the full variable domain: DTGVSQNPRHKITKRGQNVTFRCDPISEHNRLYWYRQTLGQGPEFLTYFQNEAQLEKSRLLSDRFSAERPKGSFSTLEIQRTEQGDSAMYLCASSLGQGYGYTFGSGTRLTVV.

In DNA form, the CDR3 reads TGTGCCAGCAGCTTAGACGGGCAGGGGGAGACCCAGTACTTC. Amino acid sequence: CASSLDGQGETQYF. The chain links TRBV7-7 to TRBJ2-5, with D perhaps matching TRBD1 (6 bases). V was cut by 1 base and J by 5 bases, with 11 bases left in between. CDR3 size: 14 residues. Germline V gene data show CDR1 as SSHAT and CDR2 as FNYEAQ (reference sequence).